This T cell receptor (beta chain) was captured by sequencing in a study of regulatory T cells in long-lasting Graves disease. Time point noted: newly diagnosed GD, antithyroid drugs for less than 3 months. PBMC RNA served as the TCR library source. CDR1 SGHKS and CDR2 YYEKEE come from the germline V gene (reference sequence). V dropped 2 bases and J dropped 3; count of bases not matched to a gene: 14. The CDR3 sequence is 17 residues long. The TCR beta library used iRepertoire HTBI primers with Arm-PCR amplification of CDR3. TCRdb reprocessed the multiplex PCR reads via MiXCR and lists one record per CDR3 protein. The table lists 620,000 or so distinct CDR3 sequences, roughly 15% of them singletons. The same sample was also used in a study of T cells in Graves' hyperthyroidism and ophthalmopathy. That work states: A lack of ophthalmopathy progression within 18 months defined stable Graves' hyperthyroidism. For ophthalmopathy, model prediction preceded onset by a median around 7 months.

The receptor was isolated from a woman in her thirties with Graves disease. This material consisted of peripheral blood mononuclear cells (PBMCs), taken at new diagnosis, from a patient treated with antithyroid drugs. The chain carries TRBV5-5 and TRBJ2-7; 7 positions match TRBD1. This CDR3 is CASSFIPLPGQLYEQYF. For the CDR3, the DNA is TGTGCCAGCAGCTTCATCCCCCTTCCGGGACAGCTCTACGAGCAGTACTTC.